This TCR beta chain was identified during a study of kidney transplant recipient with SARS-CoV-2 infection. TCRdb redid the calling of the reads with MiXCR, one entry per CDR3 protein. The sample carries roughly 230,000 distinct CDR3 sequences, around 30% recorded once. This material consisted of a blood sample, taken at baseline and between days 110 and 120 from a kidney transplant recipient. The TCR comes from a male patient between 25 and 39 years old who had COVID-19 and was a kidney transplant recipient. Some T cells may have come from the graft donor.

The CDR3 here is CSARLATGWHNEQFF. The CDR3 DNA is TGCAGTGCTAGACTAGCGACTGGGTGGCACAATGAGCAGTTCTTC. The chain combines TRBV20-1 with TRBJ2-1; weak D call: TRBD2 (6 bases). The CDR3 runs to 15 residues. Germline V gene sequence: CDR1 DFQATT, CDR2 SNEGSKA (reference sequence). Trimming cost V 2 bases and J 5 bases, with 16 bases left between them.